This paragraph reports one TCR beta chain. Its cognate antigen is unknown. This entry belongs to a study of vaccination effects on CD4 cells after COVID-19. Study overall: Participants were given two doses of BNT162b2 or mRNA-1273 vaccine. At 16 days and at one week before vaccination, samples were given by two convalescent patients. Study results and limitations: There were few convalescent patients in the study and no early post-infection timepoints.

Sequencing was preceded by expansion of antigen-specific CD4+ T cells with viral peptide pools in the ViraFEST assay. Between days 10 and 11 of culture, CD4+ T cells were separated out. It was between March and December 2020 that the person had a SARS-CoV-2 infection confirmed by PCR. Generated by immunoSEQ multiplex PCR, the TCRdb table keeps only in-frame clones and is missing some. The data hold around 28,000 clones, with roughly 71% observed a single time. Looked up from germline, CDR1 is LGHNA and CDR2 is YNFKEQ. CDR3 length equals 16 residues. Trimming pared 0 bases from V and 8 bases from J, leaving 14 bases between.

The TCR sequence derives from a human donor who had a prior SARS-CoV-2 infection. The specimen was CD4+ T cells from PBMCs cultured with SARS-CoV-2 spike peptides, collected before COVID-19 vaccination. V is TRBV4-2 and J is TRBJ1-6; D is undetermined. CDR3 region: CASSQDSEGLHSPLHF. The CDR3 nucleotides read TGTGCCAGCAGCCAAGATTCGGAGGGTCTTCATTCACCCCTCCACTTT.